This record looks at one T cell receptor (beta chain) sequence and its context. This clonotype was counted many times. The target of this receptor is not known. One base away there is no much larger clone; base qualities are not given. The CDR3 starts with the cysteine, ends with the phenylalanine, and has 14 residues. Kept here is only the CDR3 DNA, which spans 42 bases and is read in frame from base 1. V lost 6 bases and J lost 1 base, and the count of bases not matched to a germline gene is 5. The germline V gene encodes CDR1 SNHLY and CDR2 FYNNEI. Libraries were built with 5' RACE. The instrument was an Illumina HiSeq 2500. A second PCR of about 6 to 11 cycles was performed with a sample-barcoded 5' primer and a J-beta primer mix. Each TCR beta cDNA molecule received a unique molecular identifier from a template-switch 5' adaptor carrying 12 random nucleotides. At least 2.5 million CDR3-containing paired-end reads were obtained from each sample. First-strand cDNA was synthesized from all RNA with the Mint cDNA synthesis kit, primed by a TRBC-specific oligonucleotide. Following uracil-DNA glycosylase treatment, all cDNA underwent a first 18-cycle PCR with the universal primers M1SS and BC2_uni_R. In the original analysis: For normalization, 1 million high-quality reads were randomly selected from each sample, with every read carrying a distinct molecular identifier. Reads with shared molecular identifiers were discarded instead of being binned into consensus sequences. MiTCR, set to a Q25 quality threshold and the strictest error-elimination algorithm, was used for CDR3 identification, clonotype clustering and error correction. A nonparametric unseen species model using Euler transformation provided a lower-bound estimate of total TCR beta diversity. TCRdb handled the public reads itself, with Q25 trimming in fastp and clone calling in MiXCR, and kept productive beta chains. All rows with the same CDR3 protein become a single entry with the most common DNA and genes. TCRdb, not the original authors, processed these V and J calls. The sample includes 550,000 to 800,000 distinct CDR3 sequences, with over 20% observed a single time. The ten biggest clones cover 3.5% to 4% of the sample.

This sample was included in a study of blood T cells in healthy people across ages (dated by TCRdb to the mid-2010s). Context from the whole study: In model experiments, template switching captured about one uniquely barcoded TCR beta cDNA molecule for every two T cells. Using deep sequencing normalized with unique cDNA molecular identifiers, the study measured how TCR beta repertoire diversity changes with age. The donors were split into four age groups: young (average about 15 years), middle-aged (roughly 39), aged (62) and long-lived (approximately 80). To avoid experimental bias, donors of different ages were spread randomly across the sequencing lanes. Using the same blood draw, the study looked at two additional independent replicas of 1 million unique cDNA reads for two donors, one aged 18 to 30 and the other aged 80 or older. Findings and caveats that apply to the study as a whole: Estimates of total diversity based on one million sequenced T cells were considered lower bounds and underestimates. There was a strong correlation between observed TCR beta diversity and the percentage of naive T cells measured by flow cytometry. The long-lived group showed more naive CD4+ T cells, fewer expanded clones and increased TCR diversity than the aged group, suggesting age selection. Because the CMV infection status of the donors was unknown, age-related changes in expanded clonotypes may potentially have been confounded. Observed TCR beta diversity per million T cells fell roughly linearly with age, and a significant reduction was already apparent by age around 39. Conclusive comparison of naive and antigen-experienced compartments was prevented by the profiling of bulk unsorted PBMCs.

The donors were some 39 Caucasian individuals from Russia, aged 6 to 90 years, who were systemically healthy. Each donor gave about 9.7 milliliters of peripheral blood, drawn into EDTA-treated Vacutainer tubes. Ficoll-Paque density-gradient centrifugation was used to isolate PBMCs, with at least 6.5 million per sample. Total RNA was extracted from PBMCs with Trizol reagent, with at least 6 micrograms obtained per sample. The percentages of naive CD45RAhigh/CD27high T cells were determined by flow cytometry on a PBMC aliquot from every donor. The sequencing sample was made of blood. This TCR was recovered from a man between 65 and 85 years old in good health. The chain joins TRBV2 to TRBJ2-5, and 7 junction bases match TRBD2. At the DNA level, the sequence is TGTGCCAGCAGCCAAGGACTAGGCCAAGAGACCCAGTACTTC. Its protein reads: CASSQGLGQETQYF.